Listed here is a single TCR beta chain. The antigen is undetermined. This record belongs to a study of cytomegalovirus exposure and HLA in healthy donors. Whole-study findings and limits: CMV serostatus was the sole immune exposure information available.

The V gene's germline CDR1 is SGHNT and CDR2 YENEEA. The V gene lost 1 base and the J gene lost 6 bases, with 12 bases spanning the gap. The CDR3 sequence is 14 residues long. A multiplex PCR was run with 60 Vbeta primers and 13 Jbeta primers. Data came from immunoSEQ multiplex PCR; TCRdb stores just in-frame clones and leaves some out. Of about 120,000 clones in the sample, around 64% were seen once. The clonotype comes from a man aged 30-40 years in good health and CMV-seropositive. Sequenced: PBMCs. This chain links TRBV11-3 with TRBJ1-2; possibly TRBD1 for D (6 bases). The CDR3 spells CASSLGSGGNGYTF. The DNA for the CDR3 is TGTGCCAGCAGCTTAGGATCGGGGGGCAATGGCTACACCTTC.